Below, one TCR beta chain is given with its context. Antigen: not known. This entry comes from a study of cytomegalovirus exposure and HLA in healthy donors. Study observations and caveats: CMV serostatus was the only recorded immune exposure for donors.

13 Jbeta primers and 60 Vbeta primers were used for the PCR. Method: immunoSEQ multiplex PCR; TCRdb's copy keeps in-frame clones and lacks some. The repertoire includes about 160,000 clones, 80% of them detected once, and 4% to 5% sits in the top ten. J lost 0 bases, V lost 2 bases, and 3 bases had no gene match. CDR3 length: 15 amino acids. CDR1 is SGHRS and CDR2 is YFSETQ in the germline V gene. The V call is TRBV5-1, the J call TRBJ2-7; 9 nucleotides match TRBD2. The specimen sequenced was PBMCs. The receptor was isolated from a man aged 25-45 years in good health and CMV-seronegative. The CDR3 DNA sequence: TGCGCCAGCAGCTTAAATAGCGGGAGCTCCTACGAGCAGTACTTC. Protein sequence: CASSLNSGSSYEQYF.